The 9 T cell receptor beta chains below were found in one sample sequenced in a study of early T cells in non-severe SARS-CoV-2 infection. TCRdb reprocessed the 5' RACE reads with MiXCR, giving one entry per CDR3 protein. Of 40,000 to 50,000 distinct CDR3 sequences in the sample, about 5.3% are singletons; the top ten hold 4.5% to 5.5%. The sequenced sample was whole blood, obtained at baseline. These receptors came from an adult who was a healthcare worker with PCR-confirmed SARS-CoV-2 infection or an uninfected control (not recorded which).

The chain employs TRBV11-3 and TRBJ2-7; a weak D match, TRBD1 (5 bases). Germline lookup yields CDR1 SGHNT and CDR2 YENEEA. V was shortened by 5 bases and J by 2 bases, with 10 bases between the two germline ends. The CDR3 is made up of 13 amino acids. The DNA of the CDR3 is TGTGCCAGCAGCCCCCCAGGGCCCTACGAGCAGTACTTC. Translation gives CASSPPGPYEQYF.

This clonotype was detected ten times or more. The chain links TRBV3-1 to TRBJ2-1; no clear D gene. The ends were cut back, 0 bases at V and 2 bases at J, with 8 bases in the middle. The CDR3 consists of 15 residues. Looked up from germline, CDR1 is LGHDT and CDR2 is YNNKEL (reference sequence). The CDR3 DNA is TGTGCCAGCAGCCAAGATTGGTCTCCCTACAATGAGCAGTTCTTC. Protein: CASSQDWSPYNEQFF.

This clonotype was recorded at least ten times. One junction end does not reproduce the germline sequence, and a read error may be involved. This rearrangement joins TRBV10-3 to TRBJ2-1, with D perhaps TRBD2 (7 bases). Germline CDR1 reads ENHRY; CDR2 reads SYGVKD. This CDR3 has 13 amino acids. The CDR3 coding sequence is TGTGCCATCGGGGGGGCCTCCGACAATGAGCAGTTCTTC. Its protein is CAIGGASDNEQFF.

This clonotype was detected many times. The rearrangement links TRBV14 to TRBJ2-7; 7 nucleotides line up with TRBD2. Looked up from germline, CDR1 is SGHDN and CDR2 is FVKESK. The V gene end was trimmed by 4 bases and the J gene end by 5 bases; junction bases not matched to a gene: 17. There are 17 residues in the CDR3. The CDR3, as DNA: TGTGCCAGCAGCCGAACCTTCCTGGCGGGAGTCTTCAACGAGCAGTACTTC. Translating gives CASSRTFLAGVFNEQYF.

This clonotype was picked up many times. The rearrangement joins TRBV30 to TRBJ1-1; D is perhaps TRBD1 (5 bases). The V gene's germline CDR1 is GTSNPN and CDR2 SVGIG (reference sequence). The V end was cut by 5 bases, the J end by 3 bases, with 10 bases between. The CDR3 runs 12 residues. The CDR3 nucleotides are TGTGCCTGGGGGGACCGAGACACTGAAGCTTTCTTT. This codes for CAWGDRDTEAFF.

This clonotype appeared many times. The V and J genes are TRBV6-5 and TRBJ2-3; no reliable D call. Trimming took 4 bases from V and 0 from J, leaving 8 bases between them. The CDR3 contains 14 residues. Germline loops: CDR1 MNHEY, CDR2 SVGAGI. This CDR3 reads CASSLSYSTDTQYF. DNA of the CDR3: TGTGCCAGCAGTTTATCCTACAGCACAGATACGCAGTATTTT.

This clonotype showed up many times. This chain uses TRBV3-1 with TRBJ2-5; D is possibly TRBD1 (6 bases). The CDR3 totals 15 residues. V gave up 3 bases and J gave up 4 bases, with 15 bases separating them. Germline V gene data show CDR1 as LGHDT and CDR2 as YNNKEL (reference sequence). DNA for the CDR3: TGTGCCAGCAGCCACAGGGGCGCAGCAGGAGAGACCCAGTACTTC. It yields the protein CASSHRGAAGETQYF.

This rearrangement joins TRBV4-1 to TRBJ1-2; TRBD1 matches 7 bases. The CDR3 extends over 14 amino acids. Germline CDR1 reads MGHRA; CDR2 reads YSYEKL. V lost 0 bases, J lost 6 bases, and 4 bases stayed unmatched. The CDR3 bases are TGCGCCAGCAGCCAAGAATACAGGGGTGATGGCTACACCTTC. It specifies CASSQEYRGDGYTF.

This clonotype occurred many times. This chain connects TRBV6-6 to TRBJ2-7; 9 positions agree with TRBD1. V lost 4 bases to trimming and J lost 5 bases; unmatched junction nucleotides: 6. The germline CDR1 and CDR2 sequences are MNHNY and SVGAGI (reference sequence). The CDR3 extends over 14 amino acids. CDR3 amino acids: CASSFGQGWDEQYF. The CDR3 DNA is TGTGCCAGCAGTTTTGGACAGGGGTGGGACGAGCAGTACTTC.